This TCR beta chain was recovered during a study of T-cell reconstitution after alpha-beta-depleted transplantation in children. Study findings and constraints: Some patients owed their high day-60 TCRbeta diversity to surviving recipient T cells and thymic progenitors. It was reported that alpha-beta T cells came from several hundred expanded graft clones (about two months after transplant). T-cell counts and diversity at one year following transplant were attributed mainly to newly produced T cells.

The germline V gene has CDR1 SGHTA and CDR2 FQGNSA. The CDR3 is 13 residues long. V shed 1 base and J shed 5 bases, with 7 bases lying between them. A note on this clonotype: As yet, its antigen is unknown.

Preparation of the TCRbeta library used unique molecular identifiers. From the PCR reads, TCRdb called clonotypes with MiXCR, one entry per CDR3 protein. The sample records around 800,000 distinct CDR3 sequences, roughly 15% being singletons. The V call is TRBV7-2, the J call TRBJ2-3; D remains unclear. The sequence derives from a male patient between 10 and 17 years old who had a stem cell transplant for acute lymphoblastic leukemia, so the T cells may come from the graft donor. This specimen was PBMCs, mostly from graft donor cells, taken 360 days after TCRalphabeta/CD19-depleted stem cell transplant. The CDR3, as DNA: TGTGCCAGCAGCTTAGTCGACGGAGATACGCAGTATTTT. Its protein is CASSLVDGDTQYF. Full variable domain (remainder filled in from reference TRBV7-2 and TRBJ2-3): GAGVSQSPSNKVTEKGKDVELRCDPISGHTALYWYRQSLGQGLEFLIYFQGNSAPDKSGLPSDRFSAERTGGSVSTLTIQRTQQEDSAVYLCASSLVDGDTQYFGPGTRLTVL.